This record concerns one T cell receptor beta chain sequence. This specimen comes from a study of blood T cell repertoires in COVID-19. The assay was immunoSEQ multiplex PCR, and TCRdb's table has in-frame clones only and misses some. The sample carries some 270,000 clones, approximately 85% recorded once. This CDR3 is built from 15 residues. CDR1 MNHEY and CDR2 SVGAGI come from the germline V gene. V shed 6 bases and J 6 bases; nucleotides not matched to a gene: 9. The chain joins TRBV6-5 to TRBJ2-1, with 9 bases identical to TRBD2. The clonotype was recovered from a woman aged 25-40 years who had recovered from COVID-19. Material: PBMCs or T cells enriched from blood (not recorded which). The CDR3 nucleotides are TGTGCCAGCAGGAACTTAGCGGGAGATGGCAATGAGCAGTTCTTC. Amino acid sequence: CASRNLAGDGNEQFF.